This T cell receptor beta chain originates from a study of OX40 agonist ivuxolimab in advanced cancers. The table came from immunoSEQ multiplex PCR; TCRdb's copy has only in-frame clones and leaves some out. This table holds over 25,000 clones, 85% found once. Germline values: CDR1 SNHLY, CDR2 FYNNEI. This CDR3 has 15 residues. Trimming pared 6 bases from V and 0 bases from J, leaving 12 bases between. The receptor was derived from an adult with an advanced solid tumor such as melanoma, head and neck, liver or kidney cancer. Sequences were derived from CD4+ or CD8+ T cells sorted from blood, sampled in a trial of the OX40 agonist ivuxolimab. This chain uses TRBV2 with TRBJ2-1, with D perhaps TRBD1 or TRBD2 (5 bases each). The CDR3: CASRSTGTSYNEQFF. DNA of the CDR3: TGTGCCAGCAGATCAACCGGGACCTCCTACAATGAGCAGTTCTTC.